The sequence of this TCR beta chain was determined in a study of human T cells and chemical hapten exposure. Study overall: On roughly 2 cm by roughly 2 cm of upper inner arm skin, sensitization was performed with 2% DPC.

Time point in this sample: patch test 3, about 24 weeks after DPC sensitization. Regarding treatment: therapeutic diphenylcyclopropenone sensitization with weekly scalp DPC. Per the original methods: Counting gave a median of around 100,000 TCRs per sample, with values ranging from about 23,224 to 750,000. TCRdb recomputed calls from the RACE reads with MiXCR, one row per CDR3 protein. TCRdb's processing, not the authors', yielded these V and J calls. The sample records tens of thousands of distinct CDR3 sequences, roughly 9.5% being singletons. In germline, CDR1 is DFQATT, CDR2 SNEGSKA (reference sequence). V dropped 3 bases and J dropped 2; count of bases not matched to a gene: 9. This CDR3 contains 16 residues. Findings and limits, study-wide: Donors, who had alopecia, may show an immune response that differs from healthy people's.

Worth noting for this clonotype: Its target is unknown.

This clonotype originated in a middle-aged woman with alopecia areata. Some clones in this sample may be carry-over from other donors' samples. The genes are TRBV20-1 and TRBJ2-3, with 9 bases aligning to TRBD2. The specimen comprised whole blood, sampled in connection with sensitization to the hapten diphenylcyclopropenone (DPC). The CDR3 is CSASPRLADFTDTQYF. The CDR3 DNA reads as TGCAGTGCTAGCCCCCGACTAGCGGACTTCACAGATACGCAGTATTTT.